The rows below give T cell receptor beta chains drawn from one sample of a study of shared clonotypes between healthy human individuals. Produced via immunoSEQ multiplex PCR; TCRdb's table is partial and in-frame only. This table holds about 1.5 million clones, approximately 98% found once. Sequencing input: naive CD4+ T cells sorted from blood. The receptors were gathered from a man aged 25-45 years in good health. Both conserved end residues are trimmed from each CDR3. Fields, in order: J gene, V gene, CDR3 protein.

>TRBJ2-7|TRBV28
ASSSHPYYEQY
>TRBJ2-3|TRBV7-9
ASSLASPAPGGDTQY
>TRBJ1-2|TRBV7-9
ASSLVLDNGYT
>TRBJ2-5|TRBV5-4
ASSFSRGRETQY
>TRBJ2-3|TRBV5-6
ASSPLPAGDTDTQY
>TRBJ1-5|TRBV28
ASSPWTGGSNQPQH
>TRBJ2-1|TRBV11-2
ASSSRRGGVYNEQF
>TRBJ2-2|TRBV28
ASRGPGELF
>TRBJ2-3|TRBV7-2
ASSSTLVRTDTQY
>TRBJ1-2|TRBV5-1
ASSLKTRDREGGYT
>TRBJ2-3|TRBV2
ASSGGRKPDTQY
>TRBJ2-1|TRBV5-1
ASSPNTDEQF
>TRBJ2-1|TRBV4-3
ASSQEGSHPNEQF
>TRBJ2-1|TRBV5-1
ASSSGLAGGSSSYNEQF
>TRBJ2-7|TRBV28
ASSLGQGGPTYEQY
>TRBJ2-3|TRBV28
ASSPRGSRTDTQY
>TRBJ2-7|TRBV7-6
ASSSLPTGKSYEQY
>TRBJ2-7|TRBV7-2
ASSYLGRADYEQY
>TRBJ2-5|TRBV11-2
ASSDGLAGVGWTQY
>TRBJ2-1|TRBV19
ASRLPLGDNEQF
>TRBJ2-7|TRBV5-6
ASSLIAHEQY
>TRBJ2-1|TRBV28
ASSPSGIYQNEQF
>TRBJ2-2|TRBV6-1
ASSARRNTGELF
>TRBJ1-1|TRBV18
ASSPPLPGSNTEAF
>TRBJ2-7|TRBV7-2
ASSPRGGALVPYEQY
>TRBJ2-7|TRBV9
ASSGLPGGSSYEQY
>TRBJ2-1|TRBV9
ASSPTSGSIYEQF
>TRBJ2-7|TRBV30
AWSEGLAGGPSEQY
>TRBJ1-5|TRBV28
ASHLTGAGNQPQH